The clone carrying this TCR beta chain was detected a few times. The target antigen is unknown. These data belong to a study of identical twins. Study observations and caveats: An excess of low generation probability was shown by twin-shared out-of-frame alpha sequences. Whereas memory repertoires showed no such difference, abundant cord blood beta clonotypes carried fewer insertions.

The CDR3 length is 15 residues. V was shortened by 0 bases and J by 4 bases, with 10 bases between the two germline ends. Looked up from germline, CDR1 is MNHEY and CDR2 is SVGAGI. Template switching, a step in the protocol, added a universal primer site, and cDNA carried unique molecular identifiers. TCRdb re-called the 5' RACE reads with MiXCR, one entry per CDR3 protein. The sample holds about 150,000 distinct CDR3 sequences, around 3.4% seen once. The sequence was collected from a man between 18 and 29 years old in good health. Sequences were obtained from memory T cells sorted from blood. The chain links TRBV6-5 to TRBJ1-5; D gene uncertain. This CDR3 is CASSYSVHENQPQHF. CDR3 coding DNA: TGTGCCAGCAGTTACTCCGTACACGAAAATCAGCCCCAGCATTTT.